This T cell receptor beta chain is from a study of CXCR3-negative and CXCR3-positive naive CD8 T cells. Study-level results: Whereas both naive subsets had comparably high diversity, memory CD8+ cells had much lower diversity. Naive subsets displayed similar surface CD5, and TCR strength was inferred from TRB CDR3 properties. TRBV-TRBJ usage was alike in naive CXCR3-negative and CXCR3-positive cells but differed in memory cells. Fresh PBMCs went into most assays, and CXCR3 expression partly declined after cryopreservation.

CDR1 is SQVTM, CDR2 ANQGSEA, per germline. This CDR3 has 13 amino acids. Libraries of TRB cDNA were made by 5' RACE and carried UMIs. TCRdb reprocessed the 5' RACE reads and stores each CDR3 protein as one record, lacking DNA. This sample contains about 56,000 distinct CDR3 sequences. Worth noting for this clonotype: Antigen specificity is unknown.

Sequencing was carried out using memory CD8+ T cells from blood. This clonotype was sampled from a human donor in good health. Some clones in this sample may be carry-over from other donors' samples. The chain uses TRBV29-1 and TRBJ2-1. CDR3 in amino acids: CSVEENLGNEQFF.